This T cell receptor beta chain originates from a study of graft-versus-host responses after intestinal transplantation. Turning to the study itself: Every one of the recipients received anti-thymocyte globulin induction and afterwards took tacrolimus and steroids for around 3 years. Study-level findings and limits: Some patients had graft-donor T cell macrochimerism. In their allografts, the ratios of graft-versus-host to host-versus-graft T cell clones were high.

The CDR3 contains 12 residues. From germline, CDR1 is SGHRS and CDR2 YFSETQ. V lost 4 bases and J 6 bases, leaving 11 bases between the germline ends. This clone was seen a single time. What it binds is unknown. Repertoires were generated with immunoSEQ multiplex PCR, while TCRdb's copy carries only in-frame clones and drops some. Among about 100,000 clones listed, 75% to 95% were seen once. The sample was PBMCs, taken just under 460 days after intestinal transplant. V gene TRBV5-1 combines with J gene TRBJ2-7; D ambiguous. The clonotype comes from a human patient who received an intestinal transplant, so some T cells may come from the graft donor. In DNA form, the CDR3 reads TGCGCCAGCAGCATGGATATCACCGAGCAGTACTTC. Its protein product is CASSMDITEQYF.